The source of this T cell receptor (beta chain) is a study of cytomegalovirus exposure and HLA in healthy donors. Study information: Among 350 to 500 genotyped donors, around 81% fell in the Caucasian-associated ancestry cluster.

Notes on this clone: Its antigen is currently unknown.

The PCR ran on 60 Vbeta and 13 Jbeta primers. Generated by immunoSEQ multiplex PCR, the TCRdb table keeps only in-frame clones and is missing some. This sample has 160,000 or so clones, with roughly 79% found just once. V was clipped by 4 bases and J by 3 bases; unmatched bases: 9. The CDR3 loop spans 18 amino acids. Germline V gene sequence: CDR1 LNHDA, CDR2 SQIVND (reference sequence). Points from the study as a whole: In a later analysis, HLA-C alleles had the fewest associated TCRs, DRB1 alleles the most.

Sequencing was done on a sample of PBMCs. The source is a man aged 35 to 55 in good health and CMV-seronegative. The V gene is TRBV19, the J gene TRBJ2-2; 12 bases are shared with TRBD2. The CDR3 region has the DNA TGTGCCAGTAGTAACCGACTAGCGGGAGTGGAGTACACCGGGGAGCTGTTTTTT. It specifies CASSNRLAGVEYTGELFF.